Following are 16 T cell receptor beta chains from one sample sequenced in a study of vaccination and CD4 T cells after COVID-19. Documented treatment: approximately nine-day PBMC culture with coronavirus spike peptide pools or control peptides (ViraFEST assay). The assay that was used to sequence DNA from cultured CD4+ T cells was the Oncomine TCR Beta short-read assay. TCRdb fed the PCR reads into MiXCR, producing one record per CDR3 protein. There are over 10,000 distinct CDR3 sequences in the sample; 55% to 65% occur only once, and 11% lies in the top ten. Their antigens remain unidentified. Sample: CD4+ T cells from blood, cultured in vitro. All receptors come from a human donor who had recovered from COVID-19.

The V gene is TRBV5-1, the J gene TRBJ1-4, with 7 bases lining up with TRBD1. The CDR3 has 17 amino acids. CDR1 is SGHRS and CDR2 is YFSETQ in the germline V gene. Germline trimming cut 3 bases from V and 4 bases from J; bases unmatched to any gene: 12. CDR3 in DNA: TGCGCCAGCAGCTGGACAATACAGGGGAGTGTTAATGAAAAACTGTTTTTT. Its protein product is CASSWTIQGSVNEKLFF.

V usage is TRBV5-4 and J usage is TRBJ1-2; 8 bases agree with TRBD1. Germline loops: CDR1 SGHNT, CDR2 YYREEE (reference sequence). Trimming at V came to 3 bases and at J to 2 bases, leaving 12 bases not matched to a gene. The CDR3 has 17 amino acids. The DNA for the CDR3 is TGTGCCAGCAGCTCAGGCACGGGACAGGCCCAAAACTATGGCTACACCTTC. Translating it yields CASSSGTGQAQNYGYTF.

This chain links TRBV12-3 or TRBV12-4 with TRBJ1-5; D call uncertain. V was shortened by 4 bases and J by 4 bases, with 11 bases between the two germline ends. The CDR3 covers 14 residues. The CDR3 is CASSSRPENQPQHF. The CDR3 DNA reads TGTGCCAGCAGTTCAAGACCGGAGAATCAGCCCCAGCATTTT.

The CDR3 spells CASSEGDNNEQFF. The CDR3 nucleotides are TGTGCCAGCAGTGAAGGAGATAACAATGAGCAGTTCTTC. The rearrangement links TRBV6-1 to TRBJ2-1, with D unclear. V was shortened by 1 base and J by 5 bases, with 6 bases between the two germline ends. Germline lookup yields CDR1 MNHNS and CDR2 SASEGT. The length of the CDR3 is 13 residues.

This chain joins TRBV4-2 and TRBJ2-5; D perhaps matches TRBD2 (6 bases). V lost 1 base and J lost 0, with 15 bases in between. From germline, CDR1 is LGHNA and CDR2 YNFKEQ. This CDR3 contains 17 residues. The CDR3 DNA follows: TGTGCCAGCAGCCAAGTTGGAAGCGGAGGGTACCAAGAGACCCAGTACTTC. This codes for CASSQVGSGGYQETQYF.

This sequence joins TRBV7-6 and TRBJ2-6; D gene unclear. V gave up 4 bases and J gave up 4 bases, with 8 bases separating them. Germline CDR1 and CDR2: SGHVS and FNYEAQ. This CDR3 contains 14 residues. In nucleotides, the CDR3 is TGTGCCAGCAGCTCTCCTGGAGGGGCCAACGTCCTGACTTTC. It specifies CASSSPGGANVLTF. Drawing the rest from reference TRBV7-6 and TRBJ2-6, the complete variable domain is GAGVSQSPRYKVTKRGQDVALRCDPISGHVSLYWYRQALGQGPEFLTYFNYEAQQDKSGLPNDRFSAERPEGSISTLTIQRTEQRDSAMYRCASSSPGGANVLTFGAGSRLTVL.

The rearrangement links TRBV6-4 to TRBJ2-3, with D unresolved. This CDR3 has 14 amino acids. V was clipped by 3 bases and J by 0 bases, with 7 bases between them. Per germline, CDR1 MRHNA and CDR2 SNTAGT. This CDR3 is CASSEFQSTDTQYF. CDR3 sequence (DNA): TGTGCCAGCAGTGAATTCCAGAGCACAGATACGCAGTATTTT.

This chain joins TRBV2 and TRBJ2-2; D is perhaps TRBD2 (5 bases). Germline V gene lookup returns CDR1 SNHLY and CDR2 FYNNEI. The V end lost 5 bases, the J end lost 5 bases, and 15 bases lay between the germline ends. The CDR3 is 15 amino acids. The CDR3 DNA sequence: TGTGCCAGCAGTCCCTCGCGGGCGGAGACCGGGGAGCTGTTTTTT. It is translated as CASSPSRAETGELFF.

The V call is TRBV5-3, the J call TRBJ1-6, with D tentatively TRBD1 (6 bases). TRBV5-3 is assigned to the ORF class and has an uncertain function. The CDR3 covers 13 residues. The ends were cut back, 8 bases at V and 10 bases at J, with 16 bases in the middle. CDR3 residues: CASSLQGRSPLHF. DNA of the CDR3: TGTGCCAGCAGTTTACAGGGTCGGTCACCCCTCCACTTT.

The chain joins TRBV29-1 to TRBJ1-2; D is ambiguous. The V end lost 0 bases, the J end lost 7 bases, and 12 bases lay between the germline ends. Germline V gives CDR1 SQVTM, CDR2 ANQGSEA. This CDR3 contains 13 residues. The CDR3 reads CSVEDLTRGGYTF. The CDR3 coding sequence is TGCAGCGTTGAAGATCTTACCCGGGGTGGCTACACCTTC.

The chain carries TRBV25-1 and TRBJ1-1, with 8 bases identical to TRBD1. This CDR3 region has 15 residues. The germline V gene encodes CDR1 MGHDK and CDR2 SYGVNS. The J segment lost 1 base and the V segment lost 3 bases, leaving 4 bases of the junction unmatched. DNA of the CDR3: TGTGCCAGCAGTGATCCCGGGACAGGGAACACTGAAGCTTTCTTT. Its translation: CASSDPGTGNTEAFF.

The rearrangement joins TRBV7-2 to TRBJ2-1; D gene uncertain. This CDR3 is 12 amino acids long. Trimming removed 1 base at V and 9 bases at J, with 7 bases between. CDR1 and CDR2 from the germline V gene are SGHTA and FQGNSA. CDR3 in DNA: TGTGCCAGCAGCTTAGTGCTGGGTGAGCAGTTCTTC. It yields the protein CASSLVLGEQFF.

The rearrangement links TRBV27 to TRBJ1-5; D is possibly TRBD1 (5 bases). The CDR3 totals 15 residues. V shed 8 bases and J shed 0 bases, with 14 bases lying between them. Germline CDR1 MNHEY, CDR2 SMNVEV (reference sequence). CDR3 sequence reads: CASGTQGGSNQPQHF. CDR3 sequence (DNA): TGTGCCAGCGGGACCCAGGGAGGTAGCAATCAGCCCCAGCATTTT.

This clonotype came up a few times. The chain is built from TRBV7-8 and TRBJ2-7; TRBD2 aligns across 14 bases. The CDR3 has 15 amino acids. CDR1 SGHVS and CDR2 FQNEAQ come from the germline V gene. The trim removed 5 bases at V and 6 bases at J, leaving 6 bases unmatched. The DNA of the CDR3 is TGTGCCAGCAGCCCCGGACTAGCGGGAGGTCGCGAGCAGTACTTC. Its protein product is CASSPGLAGGREQYF.

This chain uses TRBV7-3 with TRBJ1-6; 8 bases match TRBD1. CDR1 is SGHTA and CDR2 is FQGTGA in the germline V gene. Germline trimming cut 5 bases from V and 10 bases from J; bases unmatched to any gene: 10. The CDR3 has 15 residues. The CDR3 DNA reads as TGTGCCAGCAGCATAATGTCCAGGGGGCGATCACCCCTCCACTTT. Translating gives CASSIMSRGRSPLHF.

The chain links TRBV6-2 or TRBV6-3 to TRBJ1-1; D is possibly TRBD1 (5 bases). The V gene lost 5 bases and the J gene lost 4 bases, with 14 bases spanning the gap. This CDR3 spans 14 amino acids. Germline CDR1 reads MNHEY; CDR2 reads SVGEGT. This chain's CDR3 is CASSQGSTGTEAFF. The CDR3 DNA follows: TGTGCCAGCAGTCAGGGTTCCACCGGCACTGAAGCTTTCTTT.